This T cell receptor (beta chain) was sequenced for a study of yellow fever vaccine responses in identical twins. V lost 4 bases to trimming and J lost 0 bases, with 19 bases between them. Germline-derived CDR1 and CDR2 are SGHNT and YENEEA. The CDR3 runs 18 residues. A single record per CDR3 protein comes from TCRdb applying MiXCR to the RT-PCR reads. The table has around 1,000 distinct CDR3 sequences, over 80% seen once. The material sequenced was T cells from blood (PBMCs), unsorted or a sorted subset (not recorded which), taken before or after yellow fever vaccination (not recorded which). The sequence was collected from a woman aged 18-30 years who received the yellow fever vaccine. The chain is built from TRBV11-3 and TRBJ2-1; either TRBD1 or TRBD2 may supply D (5 bases each). This CDR3 is CASSSPPGAHNSYNEQFF. DNA for the CDR3: TGTGCCAGCAGCTCACCCCCCGGGGCCCATAACTCCTACAATGAGCAGTTCTTC.